The 18 T cell receptor beta chains listed next were all sequenced from one sample in a study of T cells in Graves' hyperthyroidism and ophthalmopathy. The TCR beta CDR3 regions underwent amplification using RNA transcripts as the source. Initially, a first-round RT-PCR of the TCR CDR3 employed the HTBI primer set. Each CDR3 protein gets one entry after TCRdb re-called the multiplex PCR reads with MiXCR. The profile shows some 490,000 distinct CDR3 sequences, 22% of them singletons. The source material was blood. These receptors originate from a woman aged 70-85 years with Graves' ophthalmopathy.

On this clonotype itself: Since a much larger clone is just one base distant, this may be a read error. Since no conserved phenylalanine or tryptophan closes the CDR3, a read error is the likely cause. This chain uses TRBV11-2 with TRBJ2-7; perhaps TRBD1 as D (6 bases). This CDR3 comprises 14 residues. V lost 4 bases to trimming and J lost 3 bases, with 13 bases between them. CDR1 is SGHAT, CDR2 FQNNGV, per germline. The CDR3: CASSSYRDGYEQYL. The CDR3, as DNA: TGTGCCAGCAGCTCCTACAGGGATGGCTACGAGCAGTACCTC.

This chain uses TRBV7-2 with TRBJ1-3; D unclear. The CDR3 totals 15 residues. Between the trimmed V and J ends, which lost 6 bases and 4 bases, there was a span of 16 bases. Germline loops: CDR1 SGHTA, CDR2 FQGNSA. The CDR3 here is CASSTQRSPGNTIYF. DNA for the CDR3: TGTGCCAGCAGTACTCAGCGGAGCCCGGGAAACACCATATATTTT.

The chain uses TRBV25-1 and TRBJ2-1; 8 positions agree with TRBD1. The CDR3 loop spans 17 amino acids. V dropped 4 bases and J dropped 2; count of bases not matched to a gene: 10. The germline V gene has CDR1 MGHDK and CDR2 SYGVNS. The CDR3 here is CASSGTADRDPYNEQFF. CDR3 coding DNA: TGTGCCAGCAGTGGAACTGCGGACAGGGATCCCTACAATGAGCAGTTCTTC.

This clonotype was found many times. The chain has TRBV28 and TRBJ1-5, with D possibly matching TRBD1 (6 bases). Germline V lookup: CDR1 MDHEN, CDR2 SYDVKM. CDR3 size: 13 residues. The germline V and J ends were trimmed by 6 bases and 4 bases, with 10 bases remaining between them. CDR3 in DNA: TGTGCCAGCAGGGATCAGGGGAATCAGCCCCAGCATTTT. It is translated as CASRDQGNQPQHF.

The chain joins TRBV5-1 to TRBJ2-1; D could derive from TRBD1 or TRBD2 (5 bases each). The CDR3 extends over 18 amino acids. The V end was cut by 3 bases, the J end by 4 bases, with 23 bases between. CDR1 and CDR2 (germline): SGHRS, YFSETQ. The CDR3 DNA reads TGCGCCAGCAGCTGGCAGCGGCAGGGAATAGCAACATACAATGAGCAGTTCTTC. This codes for CASSWQRQGIATYNEQFF. The full variable domain, in which reference TRBV5-1 and TRBJ2-1 provide the parts outside the CDR3, is KAGVTQTPRYLIKTRGQQVTLSCSPISGHRSVSWYQQTPGQGLQFLFEYFSETQRNKGNFPGRFSGRQFSNSRSEMNVSTLELGDSALYLCASSWQRQGIATYNEQFFGPGTRLTVL.

This clonotype was seen a handful of times. The chain uses TRBV10-3 and TRBJ2-7; D may correspond to TRBD1 or TRBD2 (5 bases each). The CDR3 is made up of 13 amino acids. Per the germline V gene, CDR1 is ENHRY and CDR2 is SYGVKD. V dropped 8 bases and J dropped 3 bases, with 14 bases sitting between them. CDR3 sequence reads: CAIRDGGSYEQYF. The CDR3, as DNA: TGTGCCATCCGGGACGGCGGCAGCTACGAGCAGTACTTC.

This clonotype occurred many times. V usage is TRBV12-3 or TRBV12-4 and J usage is TRBJ2-3, with a possible D match to TRBD1 (5 bases). There are 15 residues in the CDR3. V lost 3 bases and J lost 3, with 13 bases in between. CDR3 DNA sequence: TGTGCCAGCAGTTTCGGACAATTCCGAACAGATACGCAGTATTTT. Its protein product is CASSFGQFRTDTQYF.

This clonotype came up a few times. The chain recombines TRBV29-1 with TRBJ2-5; TRBD2 agrees at 10 bases. The trim removed 1 base at V and 2 bases at J, leaving 4 bases unmatched. In germline, CDR1 is SQVTM, CDR2 ANQGSEA. CDR3 length: 15 residues. CDR3 nucleotide sequence: TGCAGCGTTGAAGTGGGACTAGCGCGACAAGAGACCCAGTACTTC. It specifies CSVEVGLARQETQYF.

The V and J genes are TRBV15 and TRBJ2-7; D might be TRBD1 (6 bases). The CDR3 extends over 15 amino acids. Per germline, CDR1 LNHNV and CDR2 YYDKDF (reference sequence). Between the trimmed V and J ends, which lost 1 base and 1 base, there was a span of 11 bases. The CDR3 protein is CATSRVLGQSYEQYF. The CDR3 DNA reads as TGTGCCACCAGCAGAGTCCTAGGACAGTCCTACGAGCAGTACTTC.

The chain joins TRBV19 to TRBJ2-6, with D perhaps TRBD2 (6 bases). The ends were cut back, 10 bases at V and 2 bases at J, with 12 bases in the middle. This CDR3 comprises 14 residues. Per germline, CDR1 LNHDA and CDR2 SQIVND (reference sequence). The chain's CDR3 is CATQWRAGANVLTF. The CDR3 bases are TGTGCCACCCAGTGGAGGGCTGGGGCCAACGTCCTGACTTTC.

This clonotype was detected only a few times. This rearrangement joins TRBV15 to TRBJ1-5, with 8 bases fitting TRBD1. The germline V gene encodes CDR1 LNHNV and CDR2 YYDKDF (reference sequence). The CDR3 length is 15 residues. With V trimmed by 0 bases and J by 6 bases, 4 bases remained unmatched. The CDR3 sequence is CATSRDRGPSQPQHF. CDR3 coding DNA: TGTGCCACCAGCAGAGACAGGGGGCCGAGTCAGCCCCAGCATTTT.

This clonotype was recorded at least ten times. This chain links TRBV3-1 with TRBJ1-1, with 7 bases lining up with TRBD1. The CDR3 is 13 amino acids. The trim removed 4 bases at V and 6 bases at J, leaving 5 bases unmatched. CDR1 is LGHDT, CDR2 YNNKEL, per germline (reference sequence). The CDR3: CASSRTGTAEAFF. The CDR3 DNA is TGTGCCAGCAGCCGAACCGGGACAGCTGAAGCTTTCTTT.

This clonotype was seen a few times. This chain joins TRBV10-3 and TRBJ1-5, with TRBD1 matching 7 bases. Germline CDR1 ENHRY, CDR2 SYGVKD. This CDR3 region has 13 residues. The trim removed 6 bases at V and 7 bases at J, leaving 6 bases unmatched. DNA of the CDR3: TGTGCCATCAGCGACAGGGACCTCCAGCCCCAGCATTTT. Its protein product is CAISDRDLQPQHF.

At least ten counts were recorded for this clonotype. J is TRBJ1-5 and V is TRBV11-2; D uncertain. The V end lost 0 bases, the J end lost 7 bases, and 7 bases lay between the germline ends. Germline V CDR1 and CDR2: SGHAT, FQNNGV. The CDR3 has 13 residues. The CDR3 nucleotides are TGTGCCAGCAGCTTAGATCAAGGACAGCCCCAGCATTTT. Amino acid sequence: CASSLDQGQPQHF.

J is TRBJ2-5 and V is TRBV10-1; tentative D call: TRBD1 (6 bases). Trimming took 0 bases from V and 2 from J, leaving 13 bases between them. Germline V gene sequence: CDR1 WNHNN, CDR2 SYGVQD (reference sequence). This CDR3 region has 16 residues. CDR3 loop: CASSESTGVGQETQYF. The CDR3 nucleotides read TGCGCCAGCAGTGAGTCGACAGGCGTCGGGCAAGAGACCCAGTACTTC.

The table lists this clonotype with a few counts. This chain links TRBV5-1 with TRBJ1-1; the D is unclear. Germline V gene data show CDR1 as SGHRS and CDR2 as YFSETQ. There are 14 residues in the CDR3. V dropped 2 bases and J dropped 3 bases, with 11 bases sitting between them. The CDR3 loop is CASSLIERDTEAFF. The CDR3, as DNA: TGCGCCAGCAGCTTAATAGAGCGGGACACTGAAGCTTTCTTT.

In this sample, this clonotype turned up a few times. The chain combines TRBV27 with TRBJ1-6; no reliable D call. V was trimmed by 3 bases and J by 5 bases, leaving 2 bases between them. CDR3 size: 12 residues. Germline CDR1 reads MNHEY; CDR2 reads SMNVEV (reference sequence). In DNA, the CDR3 is TGTGCCAGCAGTTTTAATAATTCACCCCTCCACTTT. Translated, it gives CASSFNNSPLHF.

The chain joins TRBV5-1 to TRBJ2-5; TRBD1 aligns across 7 bases. V dropped 4 bases and J dropped 1; count of bases not matched to a gene: 7. The CDR3 has 15 residues. CDR1 SGHRS and CDR2 YFSETQ come from the germline V gene. The CDR3 loop reads CASSMRGQPQETQYF. The CDR3 DNA reads as TGCGCCAGCAGCATGAGGGGACAGCCCCAAGAGACCCAGTACTTC.